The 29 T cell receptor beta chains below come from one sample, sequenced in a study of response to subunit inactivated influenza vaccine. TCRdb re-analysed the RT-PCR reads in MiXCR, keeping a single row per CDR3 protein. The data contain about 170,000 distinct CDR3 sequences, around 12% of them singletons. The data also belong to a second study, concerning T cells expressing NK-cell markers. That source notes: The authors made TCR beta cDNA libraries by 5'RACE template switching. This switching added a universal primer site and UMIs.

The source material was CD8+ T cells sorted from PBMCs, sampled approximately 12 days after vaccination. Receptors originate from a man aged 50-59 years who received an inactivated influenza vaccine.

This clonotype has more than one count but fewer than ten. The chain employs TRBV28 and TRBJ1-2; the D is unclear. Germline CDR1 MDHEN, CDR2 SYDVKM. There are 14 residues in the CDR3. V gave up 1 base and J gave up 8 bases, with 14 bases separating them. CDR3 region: CASSLSGNTWGYTF. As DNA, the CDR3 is TGTGCCAGCAGTTTATCTGGAAACACGTGGGGCTACACCTTC.

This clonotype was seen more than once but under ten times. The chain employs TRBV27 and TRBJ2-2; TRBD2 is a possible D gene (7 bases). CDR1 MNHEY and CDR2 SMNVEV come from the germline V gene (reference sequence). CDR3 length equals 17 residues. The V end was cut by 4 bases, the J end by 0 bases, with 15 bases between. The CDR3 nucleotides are TGTGCCAGCAGTTCAACAACGGGGGGCCCGAACACCGGGGAGCTGTTTTTT. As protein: CASSSTTGGPNTGELFF.

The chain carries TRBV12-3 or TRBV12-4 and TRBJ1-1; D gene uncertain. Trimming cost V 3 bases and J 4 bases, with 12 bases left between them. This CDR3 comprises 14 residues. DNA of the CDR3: TGTGCCAGCAGTTTGGCGCTCTCGGGCACTGAAGCTTTCTTT. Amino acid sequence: CASSLALSGTEAFF.

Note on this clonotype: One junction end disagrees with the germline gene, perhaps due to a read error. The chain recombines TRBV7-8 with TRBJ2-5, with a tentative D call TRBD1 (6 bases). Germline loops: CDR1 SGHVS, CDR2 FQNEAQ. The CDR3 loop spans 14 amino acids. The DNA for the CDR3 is TGTGCCAGCAGATTAACAGGGATGGGAGAGGCCCAGTACTTC. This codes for CASRLTGMGEAQYF.

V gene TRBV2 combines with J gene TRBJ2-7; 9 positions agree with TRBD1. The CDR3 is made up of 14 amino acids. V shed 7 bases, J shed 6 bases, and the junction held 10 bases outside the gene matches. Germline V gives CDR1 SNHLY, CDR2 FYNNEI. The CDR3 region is CASNPDRGSSEQYF. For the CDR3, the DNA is TGTGCCAGCAACCCGGACAGGGGAAGTAGCGAGCAGTACTTC.

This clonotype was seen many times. The CDR3 spells CASSLKNQPQHF. For the CDR3, the DNA is TGTGCCAGCAGCTTAAAGAATCAGCCCCAGCATTTT. The chain recombines TRBV7-9 with TRBJ1-5; D not resolved. Trimming removed 2 bases at V and 4 bases at J, with 3 bases between. The CDR3 runs to 12 residues. Germline lookup yields CDR1 SEHNR and CDR2 FQNEAQ (reference sequence).

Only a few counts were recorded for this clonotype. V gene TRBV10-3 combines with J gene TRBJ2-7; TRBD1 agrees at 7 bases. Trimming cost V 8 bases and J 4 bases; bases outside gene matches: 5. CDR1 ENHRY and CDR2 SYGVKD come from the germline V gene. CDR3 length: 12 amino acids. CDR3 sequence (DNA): TGTGCCATCCAACGGACAGGATACGAGCAGTACTTC. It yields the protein CAIQRTGYEQYF.

CDR3 sequence: CSASPDGYGYTF. For the CDR3, the DNA is TGCAGTGCGTCGCCGGACGGCTATGGCTACACCTTC. The chain recombines TRBV20-1 with TRBJ1-2; D remains ambiguous. The germline V gene has CDR1 DFQATT and CDR2 SNEGSKA (reference sequence). The CDR3 length is 12 residues. The V gene lost 6 bases and the J gene lost 4 bases, with 12 bases spanning the gap.

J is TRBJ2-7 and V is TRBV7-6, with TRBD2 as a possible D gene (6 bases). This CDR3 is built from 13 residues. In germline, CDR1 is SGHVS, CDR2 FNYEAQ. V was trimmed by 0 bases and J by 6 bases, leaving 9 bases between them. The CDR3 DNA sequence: TGTGCCAGCAGCTTAGCGGACGGGGGCGAGCAGTACTTC. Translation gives CASSLADGGEQYF.

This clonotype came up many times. The CDR3: CASSGGIGDEQYF. CDR3 nucleotide sequence: TGCGCCAGCAGCGGAGGGATCGGCGACGAGCAGTACTTC. The rearrangement joins TRBV5-1 to TRBJ2-7, with a tentative D call TRBD2 (6 bases). The ends were cut back, 4 bases at V and 5 bases at J, with 13 bases in the middle. This CDR3 contains 13 residues. The germline CDR1 and CDR2 sequences are SGHRS and YFSETQ.

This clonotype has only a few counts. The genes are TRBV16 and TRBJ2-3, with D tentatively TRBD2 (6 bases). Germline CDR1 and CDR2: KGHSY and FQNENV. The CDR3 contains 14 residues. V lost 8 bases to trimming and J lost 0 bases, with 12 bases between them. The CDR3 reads CASRRAGSTDTQYF. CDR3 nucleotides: TGTGCCAGCCGGAGAGCGGGCAGCACAGATACGCAGTATTTT.

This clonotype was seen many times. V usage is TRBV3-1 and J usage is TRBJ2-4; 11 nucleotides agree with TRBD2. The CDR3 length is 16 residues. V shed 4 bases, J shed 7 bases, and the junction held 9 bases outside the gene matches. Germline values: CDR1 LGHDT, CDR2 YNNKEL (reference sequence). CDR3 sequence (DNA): TGTGCCAGCAGCCCCATTAGCGGGGGGGCCGGGAACATTCAGTACTTC. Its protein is CASSPISGGAGNIQYF.

CDR3 nucleotide sequence: TGTGCCAGCAACGACCCCGGGGGATTGGACTACGAGCAGTACTTC. It yields the protein CASNDPGGLDYEQYF. J is TRBJ2-7 and V is TRBV2; D possibly corresponds to TRBD2 (6 bases). V gave up 7 bases and J gave up 3 bases, with 19 bases separating them. The length of the CDR3 is 15 residues. Germline values: CDR1 SNHLY, CDR2 FYNNEI.

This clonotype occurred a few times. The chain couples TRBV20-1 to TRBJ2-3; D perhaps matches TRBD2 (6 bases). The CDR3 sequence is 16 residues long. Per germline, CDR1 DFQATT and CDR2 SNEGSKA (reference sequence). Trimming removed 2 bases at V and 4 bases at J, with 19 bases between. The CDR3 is CSARSPFAGSADTQYF. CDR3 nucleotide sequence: TGCAGTGCTAGATCACCCTTCGCGGGGAGCGCAGATACGCAGTATTTT.

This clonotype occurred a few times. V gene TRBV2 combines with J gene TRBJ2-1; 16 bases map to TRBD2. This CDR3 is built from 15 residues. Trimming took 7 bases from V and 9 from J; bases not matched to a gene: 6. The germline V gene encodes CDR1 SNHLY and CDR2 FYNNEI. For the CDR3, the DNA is TGTGCCAGCACACCGGGACTAGCGGGAGGGGGTGAGCAGTTCTTC. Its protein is CASTPGLAGGGEQFF.

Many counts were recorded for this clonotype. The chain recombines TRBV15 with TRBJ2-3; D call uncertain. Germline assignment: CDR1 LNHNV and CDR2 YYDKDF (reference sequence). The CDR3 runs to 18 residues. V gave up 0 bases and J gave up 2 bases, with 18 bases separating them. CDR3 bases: TGTGCCACCAGCAGAGATTTGTCCCTGGGAAGTCCCACAGATACGCAGTATTTT. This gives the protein CATSRDLSLGSPTDTQYF. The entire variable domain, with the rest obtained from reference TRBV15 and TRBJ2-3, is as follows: DAMVIQNPRYQVTQFGKPVTLSCSQTLNHNVMYWYQQKSSQAPKLLFHYYDKDFNNEADTPDNFQSRRPNTSFCFLDIRSPGLGDTAMYLCATSRDLSLGSPTDTQYFGPGTRLTVL.

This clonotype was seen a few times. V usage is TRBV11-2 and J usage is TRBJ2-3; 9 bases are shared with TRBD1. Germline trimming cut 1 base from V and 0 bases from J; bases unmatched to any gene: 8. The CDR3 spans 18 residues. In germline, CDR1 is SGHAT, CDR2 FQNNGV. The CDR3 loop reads CASSLGDGTGTSTDTQYF. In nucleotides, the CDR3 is TGTGCCAGCAGCTTAGGGGACGGGACAGGGACTAGCACAGATACGCAGTATTTT.

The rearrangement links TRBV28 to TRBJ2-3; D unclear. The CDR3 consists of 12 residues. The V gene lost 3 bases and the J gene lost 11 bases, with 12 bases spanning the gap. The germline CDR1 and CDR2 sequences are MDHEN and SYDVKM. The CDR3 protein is CASSLVKTGQYF. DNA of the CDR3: TGTGCCAGCAGTTTGGTGAAGACCGGGCAGTATTTT.

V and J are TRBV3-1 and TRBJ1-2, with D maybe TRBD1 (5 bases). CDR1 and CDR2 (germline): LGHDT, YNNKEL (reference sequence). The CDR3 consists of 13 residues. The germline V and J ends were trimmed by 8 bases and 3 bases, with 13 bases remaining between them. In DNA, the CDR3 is TGTGCCAGCCGACCTGCAGGGCACTATGGCTACACCTTC. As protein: CASRPAGHYGYTF.

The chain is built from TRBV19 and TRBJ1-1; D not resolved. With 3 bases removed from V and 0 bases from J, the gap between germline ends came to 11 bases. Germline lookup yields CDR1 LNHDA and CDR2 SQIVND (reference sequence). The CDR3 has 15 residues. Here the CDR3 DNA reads TGTGCCAGTAGTATGGAAGGTTTCATGAACACTGAAGCTTTCTTT. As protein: CASSMEGFMNTEAFF.

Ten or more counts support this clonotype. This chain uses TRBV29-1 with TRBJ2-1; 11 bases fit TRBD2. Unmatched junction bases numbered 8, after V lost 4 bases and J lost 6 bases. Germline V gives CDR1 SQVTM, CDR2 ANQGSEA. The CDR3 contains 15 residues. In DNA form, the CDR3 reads TGCAGCGTTGCGGGGGGGCTAGCGGGAGGCAATGAGCAGTTCTTC. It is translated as CSVAGGLAGGNEQFF.

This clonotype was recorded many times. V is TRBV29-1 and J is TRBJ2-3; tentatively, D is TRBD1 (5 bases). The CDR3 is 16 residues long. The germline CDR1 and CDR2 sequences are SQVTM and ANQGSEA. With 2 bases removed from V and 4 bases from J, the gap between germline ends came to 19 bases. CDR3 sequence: CSVESSRVRAPDTQYF. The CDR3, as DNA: TGCAGCGTTGAATCATCACGAGTCAGGGCCCCAGATACGCAGTATTTT.

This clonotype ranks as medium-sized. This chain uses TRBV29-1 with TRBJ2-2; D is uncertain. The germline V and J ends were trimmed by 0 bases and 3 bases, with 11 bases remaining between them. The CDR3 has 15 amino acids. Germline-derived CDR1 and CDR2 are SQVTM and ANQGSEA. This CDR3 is CSVEDGVGYTGELFF. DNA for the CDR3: TGCAGCGTTGAAGATGGGGTCGGGTACACCGGGGAGCTGTTTTTT.

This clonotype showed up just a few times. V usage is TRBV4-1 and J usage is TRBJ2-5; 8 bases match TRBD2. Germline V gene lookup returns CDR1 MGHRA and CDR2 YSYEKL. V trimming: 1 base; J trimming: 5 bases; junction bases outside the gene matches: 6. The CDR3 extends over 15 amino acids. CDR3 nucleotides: TGCGCCAGCAGCCAAGGCGGACTAGCCGGGGAGACCCAGTACTTC. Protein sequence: CASSQGGLAGETQYF.

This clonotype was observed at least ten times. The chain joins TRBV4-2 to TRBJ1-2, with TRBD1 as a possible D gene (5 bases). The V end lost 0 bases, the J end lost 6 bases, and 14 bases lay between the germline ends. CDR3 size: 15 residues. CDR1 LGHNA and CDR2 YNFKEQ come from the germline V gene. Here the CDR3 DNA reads TGTGCCAGCAGCCAAGAGTTTGGGGGAGTAGATGGCTACACCTTC. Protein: CASSQEFGGVDGYTF.

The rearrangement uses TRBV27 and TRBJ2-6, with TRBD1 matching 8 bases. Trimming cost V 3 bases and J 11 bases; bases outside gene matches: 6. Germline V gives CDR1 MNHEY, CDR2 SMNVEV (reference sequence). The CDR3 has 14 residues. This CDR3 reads CASSFGTGPHVLTF. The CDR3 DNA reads TGTGCCAGCAGTTTTGGGACAGGTCCCCACGTCCTGACTTTC.

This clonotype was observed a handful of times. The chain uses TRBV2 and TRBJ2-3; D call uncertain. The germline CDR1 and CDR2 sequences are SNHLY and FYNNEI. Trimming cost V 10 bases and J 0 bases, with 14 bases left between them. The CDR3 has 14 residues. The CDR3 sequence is CATHDIPSTDTQYF. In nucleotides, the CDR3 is TGTGCCACCCATGACATCCCTAGCACAGATACGCAGTATTTT.

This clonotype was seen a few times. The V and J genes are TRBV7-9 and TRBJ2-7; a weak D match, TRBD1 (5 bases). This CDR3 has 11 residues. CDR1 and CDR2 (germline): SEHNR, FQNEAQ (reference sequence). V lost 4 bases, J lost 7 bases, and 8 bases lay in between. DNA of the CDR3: TGTGCCAGCAGCTCTCGACAGGAGCAGTACTTC. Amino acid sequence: CASSSRQEQYF.

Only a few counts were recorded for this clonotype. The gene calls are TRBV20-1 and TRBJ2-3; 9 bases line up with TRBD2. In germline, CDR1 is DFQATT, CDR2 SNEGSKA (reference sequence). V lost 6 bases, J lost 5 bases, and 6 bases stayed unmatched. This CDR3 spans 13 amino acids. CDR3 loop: CSAIAGVRDTQYF. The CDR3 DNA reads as TGCAGTGCAATAGCGGGGGTGAGAGATACGCAGTATTTT.